The TCR beta chain under discussion was sequenced for a study of T cells after yellow fever vaccination. TCRdb re-analysed the 5' RACE reads in MiXCR, keeping a single row per CDR3 protein. The data show about 510,000 distinct CDR3 sequences, 20% to 25% seen once. The CDR3 has 14 amino acids. In germline, CDR1 is SGHRS, CDR2 YFSETQ. The germline V and J ends were trimmed by 6 bases and 7 bases, with 17 bases remaining between them. This receptor was identified in a man between 18 and 35 years old who received the YFV17D yellow fever vaccine. The specimen was PBMCs, collected approximately 22 days after the first yellow fever vaccination. The chain couples TRBV5-1 to TRBJ2-1; tentative D call: TRBD1 (6 bases). CDR3 protein: CASTKTGSGNEQFF. The CDR3 region has the DNA TGCGCCAGCACCAAAACAGGGTCGGGGAATGAGCAGTTCTTC.